This is a list of T cell receptor beta chains from one sample in a study of CD8 T cells in ankylosing spondylitis. TCRdb analysed the 5' RACE reads with MiXCR anew, one entry per CDR3 protein. The sample records roughly 250,000 distinct CDR3 sequences, 8.6% being singletons. What was sequenced was blood, either unsorted or a sorted T cell fraction (not recorded which). Receptor source: a male donor with ankylosing spondylitis or in good health (not recorded which). The CDR3 runs from the conserved cysteine through the conserved F or W. The D gene is left open where the match is weak. Clone size is given for some rows only: seen once, a few or many times, or a class if the clone is expanded.

j_gene,v_gene,d_gene,abundance,CDR3nt,CDR3aa
TRBJ2-7,TRBV12-3/TRBV12-4,-,many,TGTGCCAGCCGCAGGGGAAGTTTCTACGAGCAGTACTTC,CASRRGSFYEQYF
TRBJ1-5,TRBV5-6,-,many,TGTGCCAGCAGCTTACAGGATCAGCCCCAGCATTTT,CASSLQDQPQHF
TRBJ1-2,TRBV12-3/TRBV12-4,-,many,TGTGCCAGCAGCGAAAACGGCAGTGGGGATCGCTACACCTTC,CASSENGSGDRYTF
TRBJ2-7,TRBV11-2,TRBD2,-,TGTGCCAGCAGCGTACTTTCCGGGACTAGCGGGGGGGCCTACGAGCAGTACTTC,CASSVLSGTSGGAYEQYF
TRBJ2-7,TRBV6-2/TRBV6-3,-,few,TGTGCCAGCGGATCCGATGGACAAGCACAATACTTC,CASGSDGQAQYF
TRBJ1-2,TRBV3-1,-,many,TGTGCCAGCAGCCAAGAAAACCTCCGGGGCTACACCTTC,CASSQENLRGYTF
TRBJ2-7,TRBV20-1,-,many,TGCAGTGCTAACCCCGGGTTCGGTAGCGGTTCCTACGAGCAGTACTTC,CSANPGFGSGSYEQYF
TRBJ2-2,TRBV7-3,-,few,TGTGCCAGCAGCTTATGGGGGTACACCGGGGAGCTGTTTTTT,CASSLWGYTGELFF
TRBJ1-1,TRBV20-1,-,many,TGCAGTGCTAGAGCTTGGGATAAGGCTGCTCTTGAAGCTTTCTTT,CSARAWDKAALEAFF
TRBJ1-3,TRBV12-3/TRBV12-4,TRBD1,many,TGTGCCAGCAGTTTCTCCAACCTTTATAGGACAGGAGGGACTGGAAACACCATATATTTT,CASSFSNLYRTGGTGNTIYF
TRBJ2-1,TRBV5-5,-,many,TGTGCCAGCAGCCCTTTGATCGACAATGAGCAGTTCTTC,CASSPLIDNEQFF
TRBJ2-3,TRBV7-6,TRBD2,many,TGTGCCAGCAGCCCTTTTGCGGGGGGGGGAACAGATACGCAGTATTTT,CASSPFAGGGTDTQYF
TRBJ1-1,TRBV6-2/TRBV6-3,-,many,TGTGCCAGCAGTTACGAATGGACTGAAGCTTTCTTT,CASSYEWTEAFF
TRBJ2-3,TRBV5-1,-,many,TGCGCCAGCAGCTTGGCCTCGGCAGATACGCAGTATTTT,CASSLASADTQYF
TRBJ2-5,TRBV20-1,-,many,TGCAGTGCCTCCCAGGCGGACCCCCAAGAGACCCAGTACTTC,CSASQADPQETQYF
TRBJ2-1,TRBV3-1,TRBD1,many,TGTGCCAGCAGCCCCCGGGACAGGGATTACAATGAGCAGTTCTTC,CASSPRDRDYNEQFF
TRBJ1-4,TRBV20-1,-,many,TGCAGTGCTAGTCAGCGGAATGAAAAACTGTTTTTT,CSASQRNEKLFF